These 26 T cell receptor beta chains were sequenced from one sample in a study of beta chain features in type 1 diabetes. Every isolated RNA sample was fully reverse transcribed, so sequencing captured expressed TCRB transcripts. TCRdb's copy holds only in-frame clones and misses some; the assay was immunoSEQ multiplex PCR. The sample includes about 360,000 clones, roughly 12% of them seen just once. Sequenced sample: naive CD4+ T cells from blood. All receptors derive from a man younger than 35 in good health.

J is TRBJ1-1 and V is TRBV5-4; 7 nucleotides align to TRBD1. V lost 4 bases to trimming and J lost 1 base; unmatched junction nucleotides: 10. The CDR3 spans 16 residues. Germline lookup yields CDR1 SGHNT and CDR2 YYREEE (reference sequence). The CDR3 DNA is TGTGCCAGCAGCCGCACTCCGGGACAGACGAACACTGAAGCTTTCTTT. It encodes CASSRTPGQTNTEAFF.

The rearrangement joins TRBV6-6 to TRBJ2-6; perhaps TRBD2 as D (7 bases). Germline CDR1 is MNHNY and CDR2 is SVGAGI (reference sequence). Trimming left V 6 bases short and J 2 bases short, with 11 bases between. The CDR3 is made up of 15 amino acids. This chain's CDR3 is CASRQGGAGANVLTF. The CDR3 DNA is TGTGCCAGCAGGCAAGGGGGGGCTGGGGCCAACGTCCTGACTTTC.

A few counts support this clone. V gene TRBV30 combines with J gene TRBJ2-1; D may be TRBD2 (5 bases). The CDR3 has 11 residues. V lost 5 bases and J 9 bases, leaving 11 bases between the germline ends. CDR1 is GTSNPN and CDR2 is SVGIG in the germline V gene (reference sequence). In DNA form, the CDR3 reads TGTGCCTGGGGGAGACGTGGTGAGCAGTTCTTC. Translation gives CAWGRRGEQFF.

CDR3 DNA: TGTGCCATCAGAGGACTAGCGGAGGAGTACGAGCAGTACTTC. Its translation: CAIRGLAEEYEQYF. V and J are TRBV10-3 and TRBJ2-7, with 10 nucleotides matching TRBD2. Trimming cost V 6 bases and J 4 bases; bases outside gene matches: 6. The germline gives CDR1 ENHRY, CDR2 SYGVKD. The CDR3 sequence is 14 residues long.

The CDR3 region is CASSRNGQGWYGYTF. In DNA form, the CDR3 reads TGTGCCAGCAGTCGGAACGGACAGGGGTGGTATGGCTACACCTTC. The chain recombines TRBV27 with TRBJ1-2; 9 bases match TRBD1. J was trimmed by 5 bases and V by 5 bases; bases with no gene match: 9. CDR3 length: 15 amino acids. The germline V gene encodes CDR1 MNHEY and CDR2 SMNVEV (reference sequence).

The chain joins TRBV7-3 to TRBJ2-7; 10 bases line up with TRBD1. V trimming: 4 bases; J trimming: 5 bases; junction bases outside the gene matches: 5. The CDR3 contains 14 residues. Per the germline V gene, CDR1 is SGHTA and CDR2 is FQGTGA. The CDR3 reads CASSSRQGADEQYF. The CDR3 DNA sequence: TGTGCCAGCAGCTCGAGACAGGGGGCCGACGAGCAGTACTTC.

The V call is TRBV4-2, the J call TRBJ2-7; TRBD2 aligns across 7 bases. CDR1 and CDR2 (germline): LGHNA, YNFKEQ. This CDR3 has 15 residues. V trimming: 4 bases; J trimming: 2 bases; junction bases outside the gene matches: 8. The chain's CDR3 is CASSRSGDAAYEQYF. The DNA for the CDR3 is TGTGCCAGCAGCCGAAGCGGGGACGCGGCCTACGAGCAGTACTTC.

This clone was seen more than once but under ten times. The chain employs TRBV27 and TRBJ2-3; 10 bases fit TRBD2. This CDR3 has 17 amino acids. Looked up from germline, CDR1 is MNHEY and CDR2 is SMNVEV (reference sequence). V lost 5 bases to trimming and J lost 6 bases; unmatched junction nucleotides: 14. The CDR3 DNA follows: TGTGCCAGCAGTCTCCGGACTAGCGGCGCTATGGGGGATACGCAGTATTTT. Translated: CASSLRTSGAMGDTQYF.

The V gene is TRBV21-1, the J gene TRBJ1-6; the DNA was not used to check the table's D call, TRBD1. TRBV21-1 is described as a pseudogene. This CDR3 is 15 amino acids long. Here the CDR3 DNA reads TGTGCCAGCGGAACCGGACAGGTCGAGGGGTCACCCCTCCACTTT. It codes for CASGTGQVEGSPLHF.

This chain connects TRBV4-3 to TRBJ1-2; a weak D match, TRBD1 (5 bases). Trimming left V 0 bases short and J 8 bases short, with 16 bases between. From germline, CDR1 is LGHNA and CDR2 YSLEER. The CDR3 has 15 amino acids. The DNA for the CDR3 is TGCGCCAGCAGCCAAGATAATGTCGGGGGTTGGGGCTACACCTTC. Translating gives CASSQDNVGGWGYTF.

This clone was counted only a few times. J is TRBJ2-7 and V is TRBV21-1; the table gives TRBD1 as D, unverified against the DNA. TRBV21-1 is annotated as a pseudogene. The CDR3 runs to 17 residues. The CDR3 DNA reads as TGTGCCAGCAGCAAACCCGACAGGGGGCGCGGGGACTACGAGCAGTACTTC. This encodes CASSKPDRGRGDYEQYF.

This clone was recorded only once. The chain recombines TRBV7-8 with TRBJ2-5; 10 nucleotides line up with TRBD1. The germline gives CDR1 SGHVS, CDR2 FQNEAQ. The CDR3 runs to 16 residues. V shed 6 bases and J 1 base; nucleotides not matched to a gene: 8. In DNA, the CDR3 is TGTGCCAGCAGAACCCGGGACAGGGGAGTCCAAGAGACCCAGTACTTC. Translation: CASRTRDRGVQETQYF.

The sample holds a few counts of this clone. V and J are TRBV30 and TRBJ1-1; 10 bases agree with TRBD1. Germline CDR1 and CDR2: GTSNPN and SVGIG (reference sequence). This CDR3 is 12 amino acids long. After removal of 3 bases from V and 5 bases from J, the junction contained 0 bases not matched to a gene. The CDR3 nucleotides are TGTGCCTGGAGGGGACAGGGGACTGAAGCTTTCTTT. This codes for CAWRGQGTEAFF.

The rearrangement links TRBV5-1 to TRBJ2-5; TRBD2 aligns across 9 bases. V was pared by 0 bases and J by 5 bases, with 5 bases of the junction left unmatched. Germline V gives CDR1 SGHRS, CDR2 YFSETQ. This CDR3 region has 15 residues. CDR3 bases: TGCGCCAGCAGCTTGGCTGGCGGGAGGGATGAGACCCAGTACTTC. It codes for CASSLAGGRDETQYF.

The chain joins TRBV9 to TRBJ2-7, with 9 bases matching TRBD1. The V gene's germline CDR1 is SGDLS and CDR2 YYNGEE. Losses at the gene ends were 0 bases for V and 3 bases for J; bases not matched to a gene: 4. The CDR3 length is 15 residues. The CDR3, as DNA: TGTGCCAGCAGCGTAGGGGGGACAGGGAACTACGAGCAGTACTTC. Residues: CASSVGGTGNYEQYF. The full variable domain, its missing parts supplied by reference TRBV9 and TRBJ2-7, is DSGVTQTPKHLITATGQRVTLRCSPRSGDLSVYWYQQSLDQGLQFLIQYYNGEERAKGNILERFSAQQFPDLHSELNLSSLELGDSALYFCASSVGGTGNYEQYFGPGTRLTVT.

A few counts support this clone. V usage is TRBV5-4 and J usage is TRBJ1-6, with D maybe TRBD1 (5 bases). Deletions cut 1 base from V and 8 bases from J, with 22 bases between. The CDR3 has 18 residues. Germline CDR1 and CDR2: SGHNT and YYREEE (reference sequence). CDR3 sequence reads: CASSLRWAGSHPDSPLHF. In DNA form, the CDR3 reads TGTGCCAGCAGCTTGAGGTGGGCAGGGTCCCACCCAGATTCACCCCTCCACTTT.

This clone was counted only a few times. The chain employs TRBV7-9 and TRBJ2-1; 14 positions match TRBD2. Germline V gene sequence: CDR1 SEHNR, CDR2 FQNEAQ (reference sequence). The CDR3 has 16 amino acids. V lost 5 bases to trimming and J lost 6 bases; unmatched junction nucleotides: 6. As DNA, the CDR3 is TGTGCCAGCAGCCAGCGGACTAGCGGGAGGTTCAATGAGCAGTTCTTC. It encodes CASSQRTSGRFNEQFF.

The rearrangement joins TRBV19 to TRBJ1-2, with a possible D match to TRBD1 (6 bases). V shed 5 bases and J shed 4 bases, with 17 bases lying between them. Per the germline V gene, CDR1 is LNHDA and CDR2 is SQIVND (reference sequence). The CDR3 has 15 residues. The CDR3 DNA is TGTGCCAGTAGTTCGATTGGGGGCCACTTCTATGGCTACACCTTC. The encoded protein is CASSSIGGHFYGYTF.

This clone was seen a few times. Other DNA variants within this sample encode the same CDR3. V is TRBV19 and J is TRBJ1-1; 8 bases align to TRBD1. Unmatched junction bases numbered 1, after V lost 4 bases and J lost 3 bases. Germline CDR1 reads LNHDA; CDR2 reads SQIVND (reference sequence). The CDR3 runs 13 residues. The CDR3 is CASSTDRDTEAFF. CDR3 sequence (DNA): TGTGCCAGTAGTACGGACAGGGACACTGAAGCTTTCTTT.

The chain uses TRBV7-9 and TRBJ1-5, with D unresolved. V was trimmed by 3 bases and J by 0 bases, leaving 6 bases between them. This CDR3 contains 14 residues. The germline V gene has CDR1 SEHNR and CDR2 FQNEAQ (reference sequence). CDR3 protein: CASSFGASNQPQHF. The CDR3 coding sequence is TGTGCCAGCAGCTTCGGTGCTAGCAATCAGCCCCAGCATTTT. Drawing the rest from reference TRBV7-9 and TRBJ1-5, the complete variable domain is DTGVSQNPRHKITKRGQNVTFRCDPISEHNRLYWYRQTLGQGPEFLTYFQNEAQLEKSRLLSDRFSAERPKGSFSTLEIQRTEQGDSAMYLCASSFGASNQPQHFGDGTRLSIL.

To note about this clone: The junction shows a germline mismatch at one end, possibly a read error. This chain joins TRBV7-2 and TRBJ2-4; TRBD2 matches 7 bases. The CDR3 is made up of 14 amino acids. Germline lookup yields CDR1 SGHTA and CDR2 FQGNSA. CDR3 loop: CASILIGGGNIQYF. CDR3 DNA: TGTGCCAGCATCTTAATTGGGGGGGGAAACATTCAGTACTTC. Drawing the rest from reference TRBV7-2 and TRBJ2-4, the complete variable domain is GAGVSQSPSNKVTEKGKDVELRCDPISGHTALYWYRQSLGQGLEFLIYFQGNSAPDKSGLPSDRFSAERTGGSVSTLTIQRTQQEDSAVYLCASILIGGGNIQYFGAGTRLSVL.

V gene TRBV4-1 combines with J gene TRBJ2-2; a weak D match, TRBD2 (6 bases). CDR1 and CDR2 from the germline V gene are MGHRA and YSYEKL. V lost 6 bases and J 4 bases, leaving 12 bases between the germline ends. The CDR3 covers 14 residues. CDR3 residues: CASSLLGGTGELFF. In DNA form, the CDR3 reads TGCGCCAGCAGTCTCTTGGGGGGCACCGGGGAGCTGTTTTTT.

The chain uses TRBV7-2 and TRBJ2-5, with D perhaps TRBD1 (5 bases). V lost 0 bases and J 2 bases, leaving 13 bases between the germline ends. Looked up from germline, CDR1 is SGHTA and CDR2 is FQGNSA. CDR3 length: 16 amino acids. The CDR3 bases are TGTGCCAGCAGCTTAGCGCCAGGGAACCCGCAAGAGACCCAGTACTTC. Protein product: CASSLAPGNPQETQYF.

This clone has more than one count but fewer than ten. Other DNA sequences in the same sample also yield this CDR3. V is TRBV28 and J is TRBJ2-1; possibly TRBD2 for D (5 bases). Germline CDR1 reads MDHEN; CDR2 reads SYDVKM. The CDR3 loop spans 13 amino acids. V shed 2 bases and J shed 4 bases, with 6 bases lying between them. The CDR3 loop is CASSLPGYNEQFF. The CDR3 DNA follows: TGTGCCAGCAGTTTACCGGGATACAATGAGCAGTTCTTC.

Only a few counts were recorded for this clone. The rearrangement joins TRBV14 to TRBJ2-2; possibly TRBD1 for D (5 bases). The CDR3 consists of 16 residues. Germline V lookup: CDR1 SGHDN, CDR2 FVKESK. V lost 3 bases and J lost 2, with 13 bases in between. The CDR3 is CASSHRRAFNTGELFF. The CDR3 DNA reads as TGTGCCAGCAGCCATCGCAGGGCCTTCAACACCGGGGAGCTGTTTTTT.

V usage is TRBV4-2 and J usage is TRBJ1-5; D is unresolved. The germline CDR1 and CDR2 sequences are LGHNA and YNFKEQ. Between the trimmed V and J ends, which lost 1 base and 4 bases, there was a span of 5 bases. The CDR3 has 13 residues. In nucleotides, the CDR3 is TGTGCCAGCAGCCAAGGGGAGAATCAGCCCCAGCATTTT. Its protein product is CASSQGENQPQHF.